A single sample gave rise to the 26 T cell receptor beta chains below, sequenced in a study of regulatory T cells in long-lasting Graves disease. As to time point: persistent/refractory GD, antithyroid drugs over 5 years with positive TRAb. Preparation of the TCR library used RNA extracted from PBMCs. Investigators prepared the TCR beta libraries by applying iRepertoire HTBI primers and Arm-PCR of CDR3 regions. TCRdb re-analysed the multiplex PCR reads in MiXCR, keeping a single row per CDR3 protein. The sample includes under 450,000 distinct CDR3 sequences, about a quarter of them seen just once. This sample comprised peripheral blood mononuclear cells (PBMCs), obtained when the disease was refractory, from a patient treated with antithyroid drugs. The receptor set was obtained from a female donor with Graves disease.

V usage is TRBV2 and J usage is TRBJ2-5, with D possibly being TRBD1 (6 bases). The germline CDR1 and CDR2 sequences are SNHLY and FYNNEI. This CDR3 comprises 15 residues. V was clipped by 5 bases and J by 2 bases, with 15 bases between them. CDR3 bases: TGTGCCAGCAGTTACTCAGGGGTCGGACAAGAGACCCAGTACTTC. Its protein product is CASSYSGVGQETQYF.

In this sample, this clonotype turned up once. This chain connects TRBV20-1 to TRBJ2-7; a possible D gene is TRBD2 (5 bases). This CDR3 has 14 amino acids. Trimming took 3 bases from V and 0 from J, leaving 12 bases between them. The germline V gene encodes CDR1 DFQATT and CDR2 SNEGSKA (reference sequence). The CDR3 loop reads CSASGMDSSYEQYF. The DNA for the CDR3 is TGCAGTGCTAGCGGGATGGATAGCTCCTACGAGCAGTACTTC.

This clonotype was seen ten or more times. The CDR3 DNA reads TGTGCCAGCAGTTTGATAGGCGGGTCCGGCAATCAGCCCCAGCATTTT. Its translation is CASSLIGGSGNQPQHF. This chain connects TRBV28 to TRBJ1-5, with unresolved D. In germline, CDR1 is MDHEN, CDR2 SYDVKM. The CDR3 runs to 16 residues. V lost 3 bases and J lost 2, with 14 bases in between.

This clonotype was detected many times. The CDR3 loop reads CASSERDFGLAGHYEQYF. The DNA of the CDR3 is TGTGCCAGCAGTGAACGAGATTTCGGACTAGCGGGACACTACGAGCAGTACTTC. The V and J genes are TRBV2 and TRBJ2-7; 12 bases align to TRBD2. Germline V gives CDR1 SNHLY, CDR2 FYNNEI. Trimming cost V 2 bases and J 3 bases; bases outside gene matches: 11. The CDR3 length is 18 residues.

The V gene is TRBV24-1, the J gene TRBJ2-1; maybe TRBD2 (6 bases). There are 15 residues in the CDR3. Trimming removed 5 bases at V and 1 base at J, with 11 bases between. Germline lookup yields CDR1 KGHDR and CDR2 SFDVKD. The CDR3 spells CATSGVAESYNEQFF. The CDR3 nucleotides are TGTGCCACCAGTGGGGTAGCGGAGTCCTACAATGAGCAGTTCTTC.

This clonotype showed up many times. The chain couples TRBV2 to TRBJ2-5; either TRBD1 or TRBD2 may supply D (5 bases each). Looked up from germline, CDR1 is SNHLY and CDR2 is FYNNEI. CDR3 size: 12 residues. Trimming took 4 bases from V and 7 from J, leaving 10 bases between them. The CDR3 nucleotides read TGTGCCAGCAGTGCGGTTGGGGGGACCCAGTACTTC. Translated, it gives CASSAVGGTQYF.

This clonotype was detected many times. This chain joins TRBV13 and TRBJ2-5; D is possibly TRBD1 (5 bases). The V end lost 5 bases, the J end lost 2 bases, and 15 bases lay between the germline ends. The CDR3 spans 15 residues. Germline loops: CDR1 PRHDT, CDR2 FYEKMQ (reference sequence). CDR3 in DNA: TGTGCCAGCAGCACCCGGACAACTCTTCAAGAGACCCAGTACTTC. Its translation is CASSTRTTLQETQYF.

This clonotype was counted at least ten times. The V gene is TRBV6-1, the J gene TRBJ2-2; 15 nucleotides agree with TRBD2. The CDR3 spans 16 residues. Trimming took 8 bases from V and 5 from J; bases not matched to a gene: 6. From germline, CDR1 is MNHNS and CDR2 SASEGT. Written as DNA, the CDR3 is TGTGCCAGCGTGGGACTAGCGGGAGGCGGGACCGGGGAGCTGTTTTTT. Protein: CASVGLAGGGTGELFF.

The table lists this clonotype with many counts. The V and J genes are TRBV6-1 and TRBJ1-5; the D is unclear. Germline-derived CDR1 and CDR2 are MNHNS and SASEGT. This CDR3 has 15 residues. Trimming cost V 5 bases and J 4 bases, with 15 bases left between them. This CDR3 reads CASSRGINANQPQHF. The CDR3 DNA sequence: TGTGCCAGCAGTCGAGGAATCAATGCAAATCAGCCCCAGCATTTT.

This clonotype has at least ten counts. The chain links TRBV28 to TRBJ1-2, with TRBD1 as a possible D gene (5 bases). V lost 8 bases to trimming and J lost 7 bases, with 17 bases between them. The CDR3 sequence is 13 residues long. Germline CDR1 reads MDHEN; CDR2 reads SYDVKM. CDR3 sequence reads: CASRRGGVAGYTF. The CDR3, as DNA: TGTGCCAGCCGTCGTGGGGGGGTGGCTGGCTACACCTTC.

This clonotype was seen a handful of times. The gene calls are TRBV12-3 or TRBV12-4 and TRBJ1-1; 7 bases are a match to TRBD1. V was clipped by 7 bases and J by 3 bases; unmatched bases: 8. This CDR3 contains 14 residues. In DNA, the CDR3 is TGTGCCAGCACCATCCAGGGGGGGTACACTGAAGCTTTCTTT. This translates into CASTIQGGYTEAFF.

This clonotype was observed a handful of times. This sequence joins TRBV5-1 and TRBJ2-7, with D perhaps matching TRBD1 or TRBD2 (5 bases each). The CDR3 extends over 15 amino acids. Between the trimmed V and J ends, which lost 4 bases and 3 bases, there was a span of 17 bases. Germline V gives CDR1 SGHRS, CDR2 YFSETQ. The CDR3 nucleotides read TGCGCCAGCAGCCCTTTGGGGGAGTGGGGCTACGAGCAGTACTTC. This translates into CASSPLGEWGYEQYF. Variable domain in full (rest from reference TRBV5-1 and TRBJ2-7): KAGVTQTPRYLIKTRGQQVTLSCSPISGHRSVSWYQQTPGQGLQFLFEYFSETQRNKGNFPGRFSGRQFSNSRSEMNVSTLELGDSALYLCASSPLGEWGYEQYFGPGTRLTVT.

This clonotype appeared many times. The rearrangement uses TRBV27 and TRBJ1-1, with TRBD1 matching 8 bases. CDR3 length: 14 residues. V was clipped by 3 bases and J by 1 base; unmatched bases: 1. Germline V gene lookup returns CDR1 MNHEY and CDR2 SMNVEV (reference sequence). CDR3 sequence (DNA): TGTGCCAGCAGTTTCAGGGGGCGGAACACTGAAGCTTTCTTT. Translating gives CASSFRGRNTEAFF.

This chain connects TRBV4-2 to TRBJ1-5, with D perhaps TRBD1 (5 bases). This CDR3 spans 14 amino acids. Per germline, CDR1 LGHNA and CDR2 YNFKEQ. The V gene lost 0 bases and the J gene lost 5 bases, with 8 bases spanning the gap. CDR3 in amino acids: CASSQDRGHQPQHF. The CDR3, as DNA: TGTGCCAGCAGCCAAGATAGGGGCCATCAGCCCCAGCATTTT.

The CDR3 spells CAITGQGGVDEQFF. Here the CDR3 DNA reads TGTGCTATTACGGGACAGGGAGGGGTGGATGAGCAGTTCTTC. The chain combines TRBV10-3 with TRBJ2-1, with 9 bases aligning to TRBD1. CDR3 length: 14 residues. Germline values: CDR1 ENHRY, CDR2 SYGVKD.

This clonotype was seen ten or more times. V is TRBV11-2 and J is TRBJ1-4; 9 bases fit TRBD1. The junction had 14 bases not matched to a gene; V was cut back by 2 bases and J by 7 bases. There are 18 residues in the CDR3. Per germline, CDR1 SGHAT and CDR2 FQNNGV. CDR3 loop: CASSLRDRASSRAEKLFF. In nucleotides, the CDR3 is TGTGCCAGCAGCTTAAGGGACAGGGCGAGTTCGAGAGCTGAAAAACTGTTTTTT.

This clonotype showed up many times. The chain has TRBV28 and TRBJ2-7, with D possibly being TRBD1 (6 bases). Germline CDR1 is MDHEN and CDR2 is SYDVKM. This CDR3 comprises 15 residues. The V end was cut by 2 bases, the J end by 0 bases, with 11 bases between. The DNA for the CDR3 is TGTGCCAGCAGTTTAGACAGGAGGAGCTCCTACGAGCAGTACTTC. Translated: CASSLDRRSSYEQYF.

In DNA, the CDR3 is TGTGCCAGCAGCTCGATACAATCTCAGGAGACCCAGTACTTC. This gives the protein CASSSIQSQETQYF. This chain links TRBV7-8 with TRBJ2-5; D is undetermined. CDR1 SGHVS and CDR2 FQNEAQ come from the germline V gene. V lost 4 bases and J lost 5, with 14 bases in between. This CDR3 is 14 amino acids long.

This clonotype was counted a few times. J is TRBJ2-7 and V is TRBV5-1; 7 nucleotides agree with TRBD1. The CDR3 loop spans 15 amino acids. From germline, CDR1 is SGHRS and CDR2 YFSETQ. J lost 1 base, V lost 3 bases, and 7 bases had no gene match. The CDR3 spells CASSYTGQTSYEQYF. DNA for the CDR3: TGCGCCAGCAGCTATACGGGACAGACATCCTACGAGCAGTACTTC.

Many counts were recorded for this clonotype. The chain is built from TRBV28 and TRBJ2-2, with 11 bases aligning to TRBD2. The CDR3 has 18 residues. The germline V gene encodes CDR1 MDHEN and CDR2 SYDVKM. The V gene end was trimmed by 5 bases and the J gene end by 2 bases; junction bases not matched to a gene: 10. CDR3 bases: TGTGCCAGCAGTACTCCAACTAGCGGGGGAACTAACACCGGGGAGCTGTTTTTT. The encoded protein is CASSTPTSGGTNTGELFF.

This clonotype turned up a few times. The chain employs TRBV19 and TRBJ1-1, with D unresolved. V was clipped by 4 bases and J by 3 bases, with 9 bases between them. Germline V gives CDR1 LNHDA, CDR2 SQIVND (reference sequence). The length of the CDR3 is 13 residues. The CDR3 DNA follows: TGTGCCAGTAGTAAGGTTGGTGACACTGAAGCTTTCTTT. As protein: CASSKVGDTEAFF.

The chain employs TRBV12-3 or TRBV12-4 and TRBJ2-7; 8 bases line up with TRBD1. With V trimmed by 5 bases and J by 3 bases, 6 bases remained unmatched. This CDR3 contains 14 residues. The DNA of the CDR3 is TGTGCCAGCAGTAGGACAGGGTTAAACTACGAGCAGTACTTC. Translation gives CASSRTGLNYEQYF.

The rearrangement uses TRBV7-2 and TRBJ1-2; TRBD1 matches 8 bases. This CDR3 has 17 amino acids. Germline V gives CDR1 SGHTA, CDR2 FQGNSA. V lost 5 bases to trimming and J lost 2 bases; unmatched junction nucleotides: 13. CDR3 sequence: CASSPEPPQGANYGYTF. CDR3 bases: TGTGCCAGCAGCCCCGAGCCCCCTCAGGGGGCGAACTATGGCTACACCTTC. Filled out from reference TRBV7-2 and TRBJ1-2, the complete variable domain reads GAGVSQSPSNKVTEKGKDVELRCDPISGHTALYWYRQSLGQGLEFLIYFQGNSAPDKSGLPSDRFSAERTGGSVSTLTIQRTQQEDSAVYLCASSPEPPQGANYGYTFGSGTRLTVV.

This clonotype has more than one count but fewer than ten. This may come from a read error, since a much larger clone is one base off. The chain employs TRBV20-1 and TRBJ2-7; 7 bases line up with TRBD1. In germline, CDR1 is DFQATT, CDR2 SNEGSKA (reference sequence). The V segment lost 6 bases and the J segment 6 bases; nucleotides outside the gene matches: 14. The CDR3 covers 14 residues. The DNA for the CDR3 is TGCAGTGCCACTCACGCGACAGGGATCGGCGAGCAGTACTTC. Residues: CSATHATGIGEQYF.

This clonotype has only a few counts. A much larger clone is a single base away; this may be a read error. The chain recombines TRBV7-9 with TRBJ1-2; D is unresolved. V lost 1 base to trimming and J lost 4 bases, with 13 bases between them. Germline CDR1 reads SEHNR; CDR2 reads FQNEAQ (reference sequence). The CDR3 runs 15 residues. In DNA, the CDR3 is TGTGCCAGCAGCTTAGGGGCATCTTGGAGCTATGGCTACACCTTC. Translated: CASSLGASWSYGYTF.

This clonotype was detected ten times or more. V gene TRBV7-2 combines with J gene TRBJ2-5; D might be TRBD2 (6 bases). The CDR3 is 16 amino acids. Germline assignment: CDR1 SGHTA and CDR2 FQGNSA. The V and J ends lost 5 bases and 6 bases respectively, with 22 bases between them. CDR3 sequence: CASSPQTGRAGKTQYF. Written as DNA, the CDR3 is TGTGCCAGCAGCCCCCAAACGGGACGCGCGGGAAAGACCCAGTACTTC.